This T cell receptor (beta chain) was recorded in a study of CD8+ T cells in alopecia areata. Study-wide findings and caveats: Clonality exceeded that of normal scalp in lesional scalp, most notably in alopecia totalis/universalis. Because one nonresponder was included, the link of baseline CD8+ expansion to response is considered uncertain.

Treatment given: oral pan-JAK inhibitor, 5-10 mg twice daily. The CDR3 is 15 amino acids. Germline CDR1 GTSNPN, CDR2 SVGIG (reference sequence). V was cut by 3 bases and J by 1 base, with 16 bases left in between. Following extraction, RNA underwent reverse transcription to cDNA, which served as the sequencing template. Repertoires were generated with immunoSEQ multiplex PCR, while TCRdb's copy carries only in-frame clones and drops some. The sample yields 200,000 to 250,000 clones, approximately 38% seen once. This clone was seen a few times. The antigen is undetermined. This clonotype originated in a human donor with alopecia areata. V is TRBV30 and J is TRBJ2-7; perhaps TRBD2 as D (5 bases). Sequenced material: CD4+ T cells sorted from blood, taken between weeks 30 and 35, from a patient treated with tofacitinib. The CDR3 DNA sequence: TGTGCCTGGAGCGACATACTAGTAGGGTCCTACGAGCAGTACTTC. As protein: CAWSDILVGSYEQYF.